This TCR beta chain was documented in a study of cytomegalovirus exposure and HLA in healthy donors. As for this clone: Its specificity is not known.

Here immunoSEQ multiplex PCR was the method, and the copy in TCRdb shows in-frame clones only, minus some. The sample contains about 160,000 clones, 75% to 90% of which appear only once. The donors were members of the validation cohort, which comprised approximately 120 subjects and was separate from the first cohort of 666 subjects. Regarding the study as a whole: The authors confirmed in vitro that a few CMV-associated chains were specific for CMV antigens. A list of around 160 TCR beta chains associated with cytomegalovirus was given. There were some public TCRs occurring in many donors, but most TCR sequences were rare.

Germline V lookup: CDR1 SNHLY, CDR2 FYNNEI. This CDR3 is 14 amino acids long. V shed 6 bases and J 5 bases; nucleotides not matched to a gene: 5. This TCR was sampled from a woman aged 18-30 years in good health and CMV-seronegative. The chain recombines TRBV2 with TRBJ1-5; 9 positions match TRBD1. Material for sequencing was PBMCs. The CDR3 region has the DNA TGTGCCAGCAGCAGGACAGGGGAAGATCAGCCCCAGCATTTT. It translates to CASSRTGEDQPQHF.